These T cell receptor beta chains were read from a single sample in a study of cytotoxic CD8 clonotypes in ibrutinib-treated CLL. Profiled with immunoSEQ multiplex PCR; TCRdb holds only in-frame clones, not every one. The sample holds approximately 340,000 clones, around 66% seen once. Sequenced here: PBMCs, sampled after 36 months of ibrutinib treatment. Every receptor here comes from a human donor with chronic lymphocytic leukemia. CDR3s include the opening cysteine and the closing phenylalanine or tryptophan. D genes are given only for firm matches. Where a row states a size, it is once, few, many or the class of an expanded clone; other rows omit it.

J	D	V	size	CDR3	DNA
TRBJ2-2	NA	TRBV19	NA	CASSMVGDGNTGELFF	TGTGCCAGTAGTATGGTTGGGGACGGTAACACCGGGGAGCTGTTTTTT
TRBJ2-7	NA	TRBV7-2	NA	CASSLRRLQPDEQYF	TGTGCCAGCAGCTTACGACGGTTACAACCCGACGAGCAGTACTTC
TRBJ1-2	TRBD1	TRBV6-5	NA	CASLRTGNYGYTF	TGTGCCAGCTTAAGGACAGGGAACTATGGCTACACCTTC
TRBJ1-6	TRBD1	TRBV25-1	few	CASSGQGGNSPLHF	TGTGCCAGCAGCGGACAGGGCGGGAATTCACCCCTCCACTTT
TRBJ2-5	NA	TRBV11-2	NA	CASSFRGSETQYF	TGTGCCAGCAGCTTTCGGGGATCGGAGACCCAGTACTTC
TRBJ2-5	NA	TRBV27	few	CASSEQGFQETQYF	TGTGCCAGCAGTGAACAGGGATTTCAAGAGACCCAGTACTTC
TRBJ2-1	TRBD2	TRBV10-3	NA	CAISEPGLAGLNEQFF	TGTGCCATCAGTGAGCCAGGACTAGCGGGACTCAATGAGCAGTTCTTC
TRBJ2-7	NA	TRBV28	NA	CASSFWGREQYF	TGTGCCAGCAGTTTCTGGGGGCGTGAGCAGTACTTC
TRBJ2-7	NA	TRBV11-2	once	CASSFGSGLTSYEQYF	TGTGCCAGCAGCTTTGGTAGCGGCCTGACTTCCTACGAGCAGTACTTC
TRBJ2-7	NA	TRBV7-7	NA	CASSPSGRVYEQYF	TGTGCCAGCAGCCCCAGCGGCAGGGTCTACGAGCAGTACTTC
TRBJ2-3	NA	TRBV7-2	NA	CASSRLGDTQYF	TGTGCCAGCAGCCGATTGGGTGATACGCAGTATTTT
TRBJ1-2	NA	TRBV11-2	NA	CASSPVGLAYGYTF	TGTGCCAGCAGCCCGGTAGGGCTAGCCTATGGCTACACCTTC
TRBJ2-7	NA	TRBV28	NA	CASRSTPKGTYEQYF	TGTGCCAGCAGATCAACCCCGAAGGGTACCTACGAGCAGTACTTC
TRBJ2-7	NA	TRBV5-1	NA	CASSLGPGTDSYEQYF	TGCGCCAGCAGCTTGGGGCCCGGGACCGACTCCTACGAGCAGTACTTC
TRBJ2-1	NA	TRBV29-1	once	CSVEDPVWSSAGLDEQFF	TGCAGCGTTGAAGATCCGGTTTGGAGTAGCGCGGGGTTGGATGAGCAGTTCTTC
TRBJ2-5	TRBD1	TRBV4-3	NA	CASSQGLGQGAETQYF	TGCGCCAGCAGCCAAGGGTTGGGGCAGGGGGCAGAGACCCAGTACTTC
TRBJ2-3	NA	TRBV28	once	CASSFPTPPDTQYF	TGTGCCAGCAGTTTTCCCACTCCCCCAGATACGCAGTATTTT
TRBJ1-5	NA	TRBV4-3	NA	CASSQEGGRGPQHF	TGCGCCAGCAGCCAAGAGGGAGGGCGGGGCCCCCAGCATTTT
TRBJ1-5	NA	TRBV6-1	NA	CASSEMSFQPQHF	TGTGCCAGCAGTGAAATGTCGTTTCAGCCCCAGCATTTT
TRBJ2-3	TRBD1	TRBV13	NA	CASSTRTGGTDTQYF	TGTGCCAGCAGCACTCGGACAGGGGGCACAGATACGCAGTATTTT
TRBJ2-2	TRBD2	TRBV7-6	once	CASSLKVGLAGGPNTGELFF	TGTGCCAGCAGCTTAAAAGTAGGACTAGCGGGGGGACCGAACACCGGGGAGCTGTTTTTT
TRBJ2-3	NA	TRBV27	few	CASSSYLGGGTDTQYF	TGTGCCAGCAGTTCTTACCTAGGTGGTGGCACAGATACGCAGTATTTT
TRBJ1-1	NA	TRBV19	NA	CATFDRQRAWGTEAFF	TGTGCCACCTTCGACAGACAAAGGGCATGGGGCACTGAAGCTTTCTTT
TRBJ1-4	TRBD1	TRBV4-1	NA	CASSPGGWTGDEKLFF	TGCGCCAGCAGCCCTGGTGGTTGGACAGGGGATGAAAAACTGTTTTTT
TRBJ2-7	TRBD2	TRBV4-2	NA	CASSQVSGSNPYEQYF	TGTGCCAGCAGCCAAGTGAGCGGGAGTAACCCCTACGAGCAGTACTTC
TRBJ2-3	NA	TRBV21-1	NA	CASSTDTQYF	TGTGCCAGCTCCACAGATACGCAGTATTTT
TRBJ2-3	NA	TRBV5-6	once	CASSLWAGSTDTQYF	TGTGCCAGCAGCTTGTGGGCCGGTAGCACAGATACGCAGTATTTT
TRBJ1-2	NA	TRBV18	NA	CASSLRQGIIGGYTF	TGTGCCAGCTCACTGCGCCAGGGGATTATCGGAGGCTACACCTTC
TRBJ2-7	TRBD1	TRBV28	once	CASRPTRQGARYHDEQYF	TGTGCCAGCAGACCAACCCGACAGGGGGCCCGTTACCATGACGAGCAGTACTTC
TRBJ2-7	NA	TRBV5-1	NA	CASSLWGGQPGPERGGEQYF	TGCGCCAGCAGCTTGTGGGGGGGCCAACCGGGCCCCGAGCGGGGTGGCGAGCAGTACTTC
TRBJ2-6	NA	TRBV4-3	NA	CASSHRSGAGANVLTF	TGCGCCAGCAGCCACCGATCAGGGGCCGGGGCCAACGTCCTGACTTTC
TRBJ2-2	NA	TRBV5-1	NA	CASSLAAQGMTGELFF	TGCGCCAGCAGCTTGGCCGCGCAGGGAATGACCGGGGAGCTGTTTTTT
TRBJ2-7	NA	TRBV15	NA	CATSRDSFYEQYF	TGTGCCACCAGCAGGGACTCTTTCTACGAGCAGTACTTC
TRBJ2-3	NA	TRBV15	NA	CATSSSGHRGTDTQYF	TGTGCCACCAGCAGCTCGGGCCATCGGGGAACAGATACGCAGTATTTT
TRBJ2-7	NA	TRBV5-1	NA	CASSWSGAEQYF	TGCGCCAGCAGCTGGTCCGGCGCGGAGCAGTACTTC
TRBJ2-3	NA	TRBV27	few	CASSSGRWFTDTQYF	TGTGCCAGCAGTTCCGGCCGGTGGTTCACAGATACGCAGTATTTT
TRBJ1-2	TRBD1	TRBV2	few	CASSEVRQGANGYTF	TGTGCCAGCAGTGAAGTTCGACAGGGGGCTAATGGCTACACCTTC
TRBJ2-2	TRBD1	TRBV10-3	NA	CAIIDRVGGELFF	TGTGCCATCATCGACAGGGTCGGCGGGGAGCTGTTTTTT
TRBJ2-1	NA	TRBV10-1	NA	CASKPTALNEQFF	TGCGCCAGCAAACCGACGGCACTTAATGAGCAGTTCTTC